This T cell receptor beta chain was sequenced during a study of blood T cell repertoires in COVID-19. The overall study: T cells, B-cell-depleted T cells, or PBMCs supplied cDNA or gDNA.

TCRdb's table, derived via immunoSEQ multiplex PCR, lists solely in-frame clones and lacks some. The sample includes more than 300,000 clones, around 87% of them seen just once. The CDR3 contains 15 residues. CDR1 and CDR2 from the germline V gene are MNHEY and SVGAGI. V shed 0 bases, J shed 4 bases, and the junction held 4 bases outside the gene matches. The study recruited people aged 18 to 89 years across more than 20 US areas. On this clone: The same CDR3 arises from other DNA sequences in this sample as well.

This chain uses TRBV6-5 with TRBJ2-7; 9 nucleotides agree with TRBD2. Sequencing input: PBMCs or T cells enriched from blood (not recorded which). This TCR came from a middle-aged man in a cohort exposed to, infected with or recovered from COVID-19 (not recorded which). Written as DNA, the CDR3 is TGTGCCAGCAGTTACTCGACTAGCGGTACTTACGAGCAGTACTTC. As protein: CASSYSTSGTYEQYF.